This TCR beta chain came from a study of spatial heterogeneity in lung cancer. About the research overall: Detected sequences consistently included more beta-chain ones than alpha-chain ones. General observations from the study: Blood showed ubiquitous tumor TCRs more often at resection than at routine follow-up.

CDR1 MGHRA and CDR2 YSYEKL come from the germline V gene. The CDR3 spans 16 residues. V was shortened by 0 bases and J by 3 bases, with 12 bases between the two germline ends. One entry per CDR3 protein, called by TCRdb with MiXCR from the 5' RACE reads. The sample includes 40,000 to 45,000 distinct CDR3 sequences, roughly 13% of them seen just once. This clonotype occurred a few times. The antigen remains undetermined. The time point: sample taken at primary tumor resection. The authors sequenced whole RNA from tumor, nontumor lung or frozen PBMC without sorting. Samples came from some 71 TRACERx patients with untreated early-stage lung cancer.

This chain joins TRBV4-1 and TRBJ1-5; D not resolved. This receptor was identified in a male donor with early-stage non-small cell lung cancer. The sequencing used PBMCs, collected at surgery. CDR3: CASSQEMTGLNQPQHF. In nucleotides, the CDR3 is TGCGCCAGCAGCCAAGAGATGACGGGCCTCAATCAGCCCCAGCATTTT.